The 18 T cell receptor beta chains presented below share a single source sample, sequenced in a study of blood T cell repertoires in COVID-19. Assay: immunoSEQ multiplex PCR; the TCRdb copy retains only in-frame clones and omits some. The table includes 300,000 to 400,000 clones, 85% to 90% detected once. Sequencing input: peripheral blood. The receptors here all came from a woman younger than 45 with COVID-19, enrolled during active disease.

The CDR3 sequence: CATSRETSASYNEQFF. The DNA of the CDR3 is TGTGCCACCAGCCGCGAGACTAGCGCTTCCTACAATGAGCAGTTCTTC. This chain connects TRBV15 to TRBJ2-1, with 8 bases identical to TRBD2. The CDR3 sequence is 16 residues long. Germline CDR1 and CDR2: LNHNV and YYDKDF (reference sequence). V shed 5 bases, J shed 1 base, and the junction held 7 bases outside the gene matches.

The rearrangement links TRBV29-1 to TRBJ2-3; 11 positions agree with TRBD2. The germline gives CDR1 SQVTM, CDR2 ANQGSEA. The junction had 7 bases not matched to a gene; V was cut back by 7 bases and J by 4 bases. This CDR3 is 14 amino acids long. CDR3 nucleotide sequence: TGCAGCGCCTCAACTAGCGGGAGCTCAGATACGCAGTATTTT. Amino acids: CSASTSGSSDTQYF.

The chain uses TRBV6-5 and TRBJ2-5; TRBD2 is a possible D gene (6 bases). This CDR3 is 15 amino acids long. V lost 6 bases and J lost 2, with 16 bases in between. Germline-derived CDR1 and CDR2 are MNHEY and SVGAGI. The CDR3 sequence: CASRVGGRGQETQYF. Written as DNA, the CDR3 is TGTGCCAGCAGGGTCGGGGGACGGGGACAAGAGACCCAGTACTTC.

The rearrangement links TRBV28 to TRBJ1-5, with D possibly matching TRBD1 (5 bases). CDR3 length: 17 residues. Germline V gives CDR1 MDHEN, CDR2 SYDVKM. Trimming removed 2 bases from V and 7 bases from J, with 21 bases in between. As DNA, the CDR3 is TGTGCCAGCAGTTTACGTTCGGGGGGTGTTAAAGAACAGCCCCAGCATTTT. Its translation is CASSLRSGGVKEQPQHF. The full variable domain, its missing parts supplied by reference TRBV28 and TRBJ1-5, is DVKVTQSSRYLVKRTGEKVFLECVQDMDHENMFWYRQDPGLGLRLIYFSYDVKMKEKGDIPEGYSVSREKKERFSLILESASTNQTSMYLCASSLRSGGVKEQPQHFGDGTRLSIL.

The chain links TRBV7-9 to TRBJ2-7, with D hard to call. The J call is uncertain, as TRBJ2-5 better fits the DNA end. The CDR3 runs 14 residues. Germline V gene data show CDR1 as SEHNR and CDR2 as FQNEAQ (reference sequence). The CDR3 DNA sequence: TGTGCCAGCAGCTTAGTGTCAGGTCAAGAGACCCAGTACTTC. Its protein is CASSLVSGQETQYF.

This chain connects TRBV12-3 or TRBV12-4 to TRBJ2-1, with a tentative D call TRBD2 (5 bases). V lost 7 bases and J lost 12, with 16 bases in between. This CDR3 has 12 residues. CDR3 DNA sequence: TGTGCCAGCACCTTCCAGACCGAGGGGCAGTTCTTC. It translates to CASTFQTEGQFF.

V is TRBV28 and J is TRBJ1-4; D is ambiguous. CDR1 MDHEN and CDR2 SYDVKM come from the germline V gene. V was shortened by 7 bases and J by 3 bases, with 6 bases between the two germline ends. This CDR3 is 12 amino acids long. Here the CDR3 DNA reads TGTGCCAGCACAGTACCTAATGAAAAACTGTTTTTT. It codes for CASTVPNEKLFF.

The V and J genes are TRBV5-4 and TRBJ1-4; D is unresolved. This CDR3 is built from 13 residues. V was pared by 0 bases and J by 8 bases, with 8 bases between. The germline CDR1 and CDR2 sequences are SGHNT and YYREEE (reference sequence). The CDR3 coding sequence is TGTGCCAGCAGCTTGGAACTCGAAGAAAAACTGTTTTTT. Translated, it gives CASSLELEEKLFF. The whole variable domain, remainder taken from reference TRBV5-4 and TRBJ1-4, is ETGVTQSPTHLIKTRGQQVTLRCSSQSGHNTVSWYQQALGQGPQFIFQYYREEENGRGNFPPRFSGLQFPNYSSELNVNALELDDSALYLCASSLELEEKLFFGSGTQLSVL.

The V gene is TRBV10-3, the J gene TRBJ1-6; 7 bases agree with TRBD1. CDR3 length: 14 amino acids. Germline V gene sequence: CDR1 ENHRY, CDR2 SYGVKD. J gave up 7 bases and V 6 bases, and 6 bases lay outside the gene matches. This CDR3 reads CAIRRGQENSPLHF. The CDR3 coding sequence is TGTGCCATCAGAAGGGGGCAGGAGAATTCACCCCTCCACTTT.

Only a few counts were recorded for this clone. The gene calls are TRBV24-1 and TRBJ2-7; D might be TRBD2 (5 bases). From germline, CDR1 is KGHDR and CDR2 SFDVKD. V was trimmed by 4 bases and J by 3 bases, leaving 15 bases between them. CDR3 length: 15 residues. CDR3 residues: CATSDGRRGGYEQYF. Written as DNA, the CDR3 is TGTGCCACCAGTGACGGCCGCCGGGGTGGCTACGAGCAGTACTTC.

This chain connects TRBV6-4 to TRBJ1-1; D is unresolved. The CDR3 spans 14 residues. V was cut by 6 bases and J by 0 bases, with 11 bases left in between. CDR1 is MRHNA and CDR2 is SNTAGT in the germline V gene. The CDR3 loop reads CASRTQPMNTEAFF. In DNA, the CDR3 is TGTGCCAGCAGAACACAGCCGATGAACACTGAAGCTTTCTTT.

This rearrangement joins TRBV5-4 to TRBJ1-1; D remains unclear. CDR1 and CDR2 from the germline V gene are SGHNT and YYREEE (reference sequence). This CDR3 spans 15 amino acids. The V end was cut by 3 bases, the J end by 4 bases, with 16 bases between. The CDR3: CASSSVFFPTTEAFF. The CDR3 DNA follows: TGTGCCAGCAGCTCCGTCTTCTTTCCTACCACTGAAGCTTTCTTT. The whole variable domain, filled in from reference TRBV5-4 and TRBJ1-1, reads ETGVTQSPTHLIKTRGQQVTLRCSSQSGHNTVSWYQQALGQGPQFIFQYYREEENGRGNFPPRFSGLQFPNYSSELNVNALELDDSALYLCASSSVFFPTTEAFFGQGTRLTVV.

The V gene is TRBV27, the J gene TRBJ2-7; D may be TRBD1 (5 bases). Trimming removed 6 bases at V and 7 bases at J, with 16 bases between. The germline gives CDR1 MNHEY, CDR2 SMNVEV (reference sequence). This CDR3 contains 13 residues. CDR3 loop: CASSATQDVEQYF. In nucleotides, the CDR3 is TGTGCCAGCAGCGCGACACAGGATGTTGAGCAGTACTTC.

The chain links TRBV30 to TRBJ2-7; 7 positions match TRBD1. The trim removed 3 bases at V and 1 base at J, leaving 12 bases unmatched. The CDR3 covers 16 residues. Germline V gives CDR1 GTSNPN, CDR2 SVGIG (reference sequence). The chain's CDR3 is CAWRAETGQLSYEQYF. The CDR3 coding sequence is TGTGCCTGGAGGGCGGAAACGGGACAGCTTTCCTACGAGCAGTACTTC. The whole variable domain, filled in from reference TRBV30 and TRBJ2-7, reads SQTIHQWPATLVQPVGSPLSLECTVEGTSNPNLYWYRQAAGRGLQLLFYSVGIGQISSEVPQNLSASRPQDRQFILSSKKLLLSDSGFYLCAWRAETGQLSYEQYFGPGTRLTVT.

This clone has a handful of counts. The chain uses TRBV7-9 and TRBJ1-1, with TRBD1 identical over 9 bases. The CDR3 has 16 amino acids. J was trimmed by 4 bases and V by 5 bases; bases with no gene match: 11. Germline CDR1 and CDR2: SEHNR and FQNEAQ (reference sequence). DNA for the CDR3: TGTGCCAGCAGCCCACAAACGACAGGGGGAACCACTGAAGCTTTCTTT. Translation: CASSPQTTGGTTEAFF.

The chain couples TRBV4-1 to TRBJ1-4, with D hard to call. This CDR3 spans 14 amino acids. Germline values: CDR1 MGHRA, CDR2 YSYEKL. Trimming stripped 2 bases from V and 4 bases from J, with 8 bases between. CDR3 sequence reads: CASSQPGFNEKLFF. The CDR3, as DNA: TGCGCCAGCAGCCAACCGGGGTTTAATGAAAAACTGTTTTTT.

The rearrangement joins TRBV9 to TRBJ2-7; perhaps TRBD2 as D (5 bases). This CDR3 has 13 residues. Germline CDR1 and CDR2: SGDLS and YYNGEE. Trimming left V 3 bases short and J 4 bases short, with 11 bases between. The CDR3 loop reads CASSGRENYEQYF. The CDR3 DNA follows: TGTGCCAGCAGCGGCCGGGAAAATTACGAGCAGTACTTC.

This chain connects TRBV5-1 to TRBJ1-3, with D possibly being TRBD1 (5 bases). In germline, CDR1 is SGHRS, CDR2 YFSETQ. The germline V and J ends were trimmed by 4 bases and 1 base, with 12 bases remaining between them. The CDR3 has 15 residues. This CDR3 reads CASSPGEGSGNTIYF. Here the CDR3 DNA reads TGCGCCAGCAGCCCTGGGGAGGGGTCTGGAAACACCATATATTTT. The full variable domain, its missing parts supplied by reference TRBV5-1 and TRBJ1-3, is KAGVTQTPRYLIKTRGQQVTLSCSPISGHRSVSWYQQTPGQGLQFLFEYFSETQRNKGNFPGRFSGRQFSNSRSEMNVSTLELGDSALYLCASSPGEGSGNTIYFGEGSWLTVV.